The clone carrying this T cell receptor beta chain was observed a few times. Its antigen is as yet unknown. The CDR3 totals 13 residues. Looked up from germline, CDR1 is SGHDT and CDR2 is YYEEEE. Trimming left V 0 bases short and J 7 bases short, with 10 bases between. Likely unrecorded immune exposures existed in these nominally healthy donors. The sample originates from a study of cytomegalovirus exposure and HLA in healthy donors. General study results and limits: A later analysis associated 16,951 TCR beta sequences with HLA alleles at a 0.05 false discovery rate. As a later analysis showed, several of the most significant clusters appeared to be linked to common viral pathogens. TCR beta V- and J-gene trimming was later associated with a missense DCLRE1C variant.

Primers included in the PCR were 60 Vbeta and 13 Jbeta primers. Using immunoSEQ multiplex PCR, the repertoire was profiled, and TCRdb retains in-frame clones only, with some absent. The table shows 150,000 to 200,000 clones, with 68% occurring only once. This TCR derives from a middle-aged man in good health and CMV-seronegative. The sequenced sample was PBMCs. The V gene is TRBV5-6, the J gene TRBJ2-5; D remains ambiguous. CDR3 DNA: TGTGCCAGCAGCTTGGCACAAGAGCGGACCCAGTACTTC. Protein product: CASSLAQERTQYF. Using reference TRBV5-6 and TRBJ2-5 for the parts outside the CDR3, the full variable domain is DAGVTQSPTHLIKTRGQQVTLRCSPKSGHDTVSWYQQALGQGPQFIFQYYEEEERQRGNFPDRFSGHQFPNYSSELNVNALLLGDSALYLCASSLAQERTQYFGPGTRLLVL.